The rows below give T cell receptor beta chains drawn from one sample of a study of neoadjuvant anti-PD-1 for oral cavity cancer. Produced via immunoSEQ multiplex PCR; TCRdb's table is partial and in-frame only. This sample has around 62,000 clones; 65% to 85% occur once, and the top ten carry about 2.5%. The material was PBMCs, obtained before nivolumab (anti-PD-1) treatment. Receptor source: a person between 40 and 80 years old with oral cavity squamous cell carcinoma. Both conserved end residues are part of each CDR3. A D gene is named only where the DNA matches it firmly. Some rows have no size entry. The others give once, few or many, or a class for an expanded clone.

NA,TRBJ1-2,TRBV5-1,NA,TGCGCCAGCAGCCTGGAGTCGTCTAACTATGGCTACACCTTC,CASSLESSNYGYTF
NA,TRBJ1-1,TRBV15,NA,TGTGCCACCAGCAGAGATGGAGTGCTCCTGAACACTGAAGCTTTCTTT,CATSRDGVLLNTEAFF
TRBD1,TRBJ1-2,TRBV6-5,NA,TGTGCCAGCAGTTACTCGGGACAGGGATACTTCTATGGCTACACCTTC,CASSYSGQGYFYGYTF
NA,TRBJ2-7,TRBV5-6,NA,TGTGCCAGCAGCAAGTCGGACACGAAGTCCTACGAGCAGTACTTC,CASSKSDTKSYEQYF
NA,TRBJ1-2,TRBV27,few,TGTGCCAGCAGTGACGTCTTGACGGGGCCCTATGGCTACACCTTC,CASSDVLTGPYGYTF
NA,TRBJ1-2,TRBV19,NA,TGTGCCAGTAGTTTCACAGGGTTTGGCTACACCTTC,CASSFTGFGYTF
TRBD2,TRBJ2-3,TRBV9,few,TGTGCCAGCAGCGTAGCCGAGACTAGCGGGTTCAGGGGGGATACGCAGTATTTT,CASSVAETSGFRGDTQYF
NA,TRBJ2-3,TRBV7-6,once,TGTGCCAGCAGCCAGTCCCATACGCAGTATTTT,CASSQSHTQYF
NA,TRBJ2-5,TRBV6-5,NA,TGTGCCAGCAGGACGAACAGGGTCCAAGAGACCCAGTACTTC,CASRTNRVQETQYF
NA,TRBJ1-1,TRBV7-2,NA,TGTGCCAGCAGCACTTTCAGGGTAGCGGGCACTGAAGCTTTCTTT,CASSTFRVAGTEAFF
NA,TRBJ2-2,TRBV10-1,few,TGCGCCAGCAGTGAGTCGATACCATCCACCGGGGAGCTGTTTTTT,CASSESIPSTGELFF
NA,TRBJ2-5,TRBV4-1,NA,TGCGCCAGCAAGGAAATGGCGGGAACGGGAGAGACCCAGTACTTC,CASKEMAGTGETQYF
TRBD2,TRBJ2-1,TRBV5-1,NA,TGCGCCAGCAGCCTCCGACAGACTAGCGGCTACAATGAGCAGTTCTTC,CASSLRQTSGYNEQFF
TRBD2,TRBJ2-2,TRBV2,NA,TGTGCCAGCAGTGAGACGGGAGGGAACACCGGGGAGCTGTTTTTT,CASSETGGNTGELFF
NA,TRBJ2-1,TRBV18,NA,TGTGCCAGCTCACCACTAGGTACAGGCGGCAATGAGCAGTTCTTC,CASSPLGTGGNEQFF
TRBD1,TRBJ1-6,TRBV6-5,NA,TGTGCCAGCAGTTTTAACAGGGGACTGGTAAATTCACCCCTCCACTTT,CASSFNRGLVNSPLHF
NA,TRBJ2-5,TRBV6-1,NA,TGTGCCAGCATGGTGGGGGGGCCGGAAGAGACCCAGTACTTC,CASMVGGPEETQYF
TRBD1,TRBJ1-1,TRBV6-1,NA,TGTGCCAGCAGCAGACAGGGTAACGCTGAAGCTTTCTTT,CASSRQGNAEAFF
NA,TRBJ1-1,TRBV29-1,NA,TGCAGCCTTCGTAAAAACACTGAAGCTTTCTTT,CSLRKNTEAFF
TRBD1,TRBJ1-4,TRBV19,NA,TGTGCCAGTAGTATTTTGGGACAGGCGAATGAAAAACTGTTTTTT,CASSILGQANEKLFF